This T cell receptor beta chain comes out of a study of CD8+ T cells in alopecia areata. Study as a whole: Each day, treated patients took oral tofacitinib twice, at 5 to 10 mg per dose.

Isolated RNA was reverse transcribed into cDNA used as the sequencing template. Clones were read by immunoSEQ multiplex PCR, and TCRdb kept only the in-frame ones, dropping some. Among about 97,000 clones listed, 35% to 45% were seen once. Germline CDR1 is SQVTM and CDR2 is ANQGSEA. V lost 5 bases, J lost 4 bases, and 7 bases stayed unmatched. The CDR3 runs to 14 residues. The chain joins TRBV29-1 to TRBJ2-5, with 10 bases that match TRBD1. Sample: CD4+ T cells sorted from blood. The TCR comes from a human donor with alopecia areata. CDR3 DNA: TGCAGCGTTTTGACAGGGGGCGCAACAGAGACCCAGTACTTC. It yields the protein CSVLTGGATETQYF.